This T cell receptor (beta chain) was profiled in a study of T cells in Graves' hyperthyroidism and ophthalmopathy (dated by TCRdb to about 2019). General notes on the study: Peripheral blood samples were taken at the time of initial diagnosis, prior to any treatment. A discovery cohort of fewer than 110 patients, 43 with Graves' ophthalmopathy and approximately 60 with stable Graves' hyperthyroidism, was used to find distinguishing TCR V-J signatures. An independent validation cohort of 18 to 20 hyperthyroidism patients and about 15 patients who later progressed to ophthalmopathy tested prospective prediction of ophthalmopathy. The 90 to 100 discovery patients were randomly divided into training and test sets at a 7:3 ratio. In about 6 Graves' hyperthyroidism patients, the study also compared T-cell repertoires from thyroid tissue with T-cell repertoires from blood. After sampling, hyperthyroidism patients received methimazole starting at 30 mg daily, and ophthalmopathy patients received high-dose intravenous methylprednisolone. The paper describes TCR Vbeta CDR3 sequencing of about 140 peripheral blood samples, made up of some 42 ophthalmopathy patients, around 78 hyperthyroidism patients and 17 progressor patients.

Here is what the overall study found, with its caveats: Most expanded thyroid clonotypes (frequency above 0.001) were also found in blood, which suggests that blood repertoires may mirror thyroid immune responses. In cross-validation, a model built on a 13 V-J signature told ophthalmopathy apart from stable hyperthyroidism with under 90% sensitivity and about 81% specificity, and in testing the same model reached 80%/75%. In validation, progression to ophthalmopathy was predicted by the model with more than 65% sensitivity and under 85% specificity, a median of approximately 7.1 months before onset. Sample size was not statistically predetermined, and investigators were not blinded to group allocation.

A patient counted as having stable Graves' hyperthyroidism if no progression to ophthalmopathy occurred over 18 months of follow-up. Hyperthyroidism patients were newly diagnosed, had a disease duration of under 2 months, and were aged 18 to 65 years. Patients with uncontrolled infections, other autoimmune diseases, pregnancy or lactation were excluded. Diagnoses were established on the basis of clinical symptoms, serum thyroxine and TRAb, thyroid ultrasound, and orbital computed tomography. Ficoll-Paque density gradient centrifugation was used to isolate PBMCs from approximately 10 ml of fresh peripheral blood. Total RNA was extracted with Trizol reagent, and quality was checked on an Agilent 2100 Bioanalyzer. The TCR beta CDR3 regions were amplified from RNA transcripts. The TCR CDR3 was subjected to a first round of RT-PCR using the HTBI primer set and the Qiagen OneStep RT-PCR kit. A second multiplex PCR round built the libraries, followed by size selection and purification. Sequencing of the libraries was done on an Illumina HiSeq2000 using paired-end 100 bp reads. The authors processed their data as follows. SOAPnuke was used to process the raw data, removing reads that contained adapters or uncalled bases, had a mean Phred below 15, or lacked an exact match to the constant primer or identifier. COPE v1.2.5 was used to merge high-quality paired reads, and clonotypes were defined as unique nucleotide sequences. MiTCR v1.1 was used to align clonotypes to the IMGT TRBV, TRBD and TRBJ reference segments. The analysis included only V-J combinations with a frequency above 0.0001, which together covered around 99% of the repertoires. A TCS score was defined as the ratio between F50 (clonal expansion) and ExV (chaos), using BLOSUM62-based TCRdist between CDR3 peptides within each V-J. Welch's t-statistics and random forest reduced fewer than 550 V-J features to 10 to 15, which were used in a naive Bayes classifier (R e1071). The public reads were reanalyzed by TCRdb: fastp trimming at Q25, MiXCR alignment, in-frame beta chains only. Rows are combined by CDR3 protein, so each entry shows the most common genes and DNA. The V and J calls shown here were made by TCRdb, not taken from the authors' results. This sample holds some 350,000 distinct CDR3 sequences; 19% were observed only once. The leading ten clones occupy around 3.4% of the sample.

From the cysteine through the phenylalanine, the CDR3 covers 14 amino acids. The kept DNA is CDR3 alone, 42 bases in frame from the first base. V drops 6 bases and J drops 6 bases, leaving 18 bases in between. As encoded in the germline V gene (reference sequence), CDR1 is DFQATT while CDR2 is SNEGSKA. This clonotype has ten or more counts. Its recognized antigen is unknown. No base-level quality is on record; no much larger clone is a single base apart. The chain employs TRBV20-1 and TRBJ1-5, with TRBD1 tentatively as D gene (6 bases match). This receptor was taken from a woman under 30 with Graves' hyperthyroidism. Sequenced material: blood. The CDR3 in this case is CSAKELQGSQPQHF. The bases read TGCAGTGCCAAGGAGTTGCAGGGGAGTCAGCCCCAGCATTTT.